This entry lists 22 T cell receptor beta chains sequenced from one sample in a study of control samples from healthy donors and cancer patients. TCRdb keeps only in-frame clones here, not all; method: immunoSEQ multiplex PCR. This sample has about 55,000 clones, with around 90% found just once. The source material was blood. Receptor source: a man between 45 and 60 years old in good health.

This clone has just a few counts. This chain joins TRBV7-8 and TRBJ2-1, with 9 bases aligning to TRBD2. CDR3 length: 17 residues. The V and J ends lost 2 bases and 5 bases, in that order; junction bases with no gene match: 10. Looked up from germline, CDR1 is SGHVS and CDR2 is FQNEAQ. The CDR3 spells CASSLNSPIAGDNEQFF. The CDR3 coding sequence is TGTGCCAGCAGCTTAAACTCCCCTATAGCGGGAGACAATGAGCAGTTCTTC.

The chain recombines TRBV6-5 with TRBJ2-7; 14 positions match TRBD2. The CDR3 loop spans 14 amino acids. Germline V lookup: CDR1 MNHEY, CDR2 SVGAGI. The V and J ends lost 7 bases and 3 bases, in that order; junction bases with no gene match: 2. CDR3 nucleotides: TGTGCCAGCACCGGACTAGCGGGAGGCTACGAGCAGTACTTC. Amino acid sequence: CASTGLAGGYEQYF.

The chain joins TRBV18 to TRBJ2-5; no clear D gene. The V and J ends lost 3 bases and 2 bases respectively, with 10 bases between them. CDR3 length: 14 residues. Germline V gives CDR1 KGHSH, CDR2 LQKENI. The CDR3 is CASSPVPAQETQYF. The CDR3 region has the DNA TGTGCCAGCTCACCTGTACCGGCTCAAGAGACCCAGTACTTC.

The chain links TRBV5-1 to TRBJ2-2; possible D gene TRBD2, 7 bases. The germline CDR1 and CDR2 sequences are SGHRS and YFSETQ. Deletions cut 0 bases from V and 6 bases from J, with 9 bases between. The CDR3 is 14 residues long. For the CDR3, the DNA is TGCGCCAGCAGCTTGGGCGGGGGCCCCGGGGAGCTGTTTTTT. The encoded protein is CASSLGGGPGELFF. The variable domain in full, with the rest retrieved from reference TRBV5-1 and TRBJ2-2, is KAGVTQTPRYLIKTRGQQVTLSCSPISGHRSVSWYQQTPGQGLQFLFEYFSETQRNKGNFPGRFSGRQFSNSRSEMNVSTLELGDSALYLCASSLGGGPGELFFGEGSRLTVL.

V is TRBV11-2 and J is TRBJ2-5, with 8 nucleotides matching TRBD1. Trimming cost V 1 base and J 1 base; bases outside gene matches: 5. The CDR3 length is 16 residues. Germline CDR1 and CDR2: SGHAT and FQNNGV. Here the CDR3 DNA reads TGTGCCAGCAGCTTAGTGCCAGGGGGCTCCCAAGAGACCCAGTACTTC. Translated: CASSLVPGGSQETQYF.

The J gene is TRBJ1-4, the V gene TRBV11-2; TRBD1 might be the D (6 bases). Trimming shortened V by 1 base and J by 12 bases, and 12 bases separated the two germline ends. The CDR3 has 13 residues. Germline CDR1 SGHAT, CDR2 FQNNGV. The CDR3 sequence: CASSLVTGRELFF. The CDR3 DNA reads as TGTGCCAGCAGCTTAGTAACAGGGCGGGAACTGTTTTTT.

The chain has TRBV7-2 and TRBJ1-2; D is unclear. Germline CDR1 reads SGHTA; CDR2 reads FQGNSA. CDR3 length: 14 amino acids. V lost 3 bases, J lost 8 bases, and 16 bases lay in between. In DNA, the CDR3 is TGTGCCAGCAGCTTCTCGAGGGAATCAGGAGGCTACACCTTC. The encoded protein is CASSFSRESGGYTF. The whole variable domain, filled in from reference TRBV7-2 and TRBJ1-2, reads GAGVSQSPSNKVTEKGKDVELRCDPISGHTALYWYRQSLGQGLEFLIYFQGNSAPDKSGLPSDRFSAERTGGSVSTLTIQRTQQEDSAVYLCASSFSRESGGYTFGSGTRLTVV.

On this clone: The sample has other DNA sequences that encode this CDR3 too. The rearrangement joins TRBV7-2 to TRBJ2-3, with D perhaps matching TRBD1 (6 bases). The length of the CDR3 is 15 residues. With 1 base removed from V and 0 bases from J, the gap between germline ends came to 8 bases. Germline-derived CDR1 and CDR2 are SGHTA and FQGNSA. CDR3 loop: CASSLVGASTDTQYF. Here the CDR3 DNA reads TGTGCCAGCAGCTTAGTGGGGGCAAGCACAGATACGCAGTATTTT.

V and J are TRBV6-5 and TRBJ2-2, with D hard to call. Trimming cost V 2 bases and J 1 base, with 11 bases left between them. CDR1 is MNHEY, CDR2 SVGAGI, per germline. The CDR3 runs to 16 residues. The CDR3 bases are TGTGCCAGCAGTTACACCGCAGCTGAGAACACCGGGGAGCTGTTTTTT. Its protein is CASSYTAAENTGELFF.

The CDR3 is CASSPNIIDRGETEAFF. DNA for the CDR3: TGTGCCAGCAGCCCGAACATAATCGACAGGGGAGAGACTGAAGCTTTCTTT. J is TRBJ1-1 and V is TRBV7-7; the match to TRBD1 covers 8 bases. The CDR3 spans 17 residues. The ends lost 5 bases at V and 5 bases at J; junction bases unmatched: 16. Germline lookup yields CDR1 SSHAT and CDR2 FNYEAQ (reference sequence).

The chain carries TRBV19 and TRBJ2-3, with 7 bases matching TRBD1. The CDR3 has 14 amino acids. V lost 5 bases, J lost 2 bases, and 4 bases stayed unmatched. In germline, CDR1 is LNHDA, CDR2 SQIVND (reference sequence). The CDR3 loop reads CASSLTGATDTQYF. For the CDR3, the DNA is TGTGCCAGTAGTCTCACAGGGGCCACAGATACGCAGTATTTT.

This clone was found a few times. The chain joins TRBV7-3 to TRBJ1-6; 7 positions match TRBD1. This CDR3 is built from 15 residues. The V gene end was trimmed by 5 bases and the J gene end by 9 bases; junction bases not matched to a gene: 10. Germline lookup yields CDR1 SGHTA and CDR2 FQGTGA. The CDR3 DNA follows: TGTGCCAGCAGCCCCCTAGAGGGGGCGAGTTCACCCCTCCACTTT. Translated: CASSPLEGASSPLHF.

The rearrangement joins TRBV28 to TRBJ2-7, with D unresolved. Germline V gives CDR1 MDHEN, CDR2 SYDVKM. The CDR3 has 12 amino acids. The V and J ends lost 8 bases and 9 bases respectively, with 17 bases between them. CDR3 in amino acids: CASALEGSSQYF. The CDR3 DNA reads TGTGCCAGCGCCTTGGAAGGGTCGTCGCAGTACTTC.

CDR3 DNA sequence: TGTGCCACCAAAGACAGAATTGGAAACACCATATATTTT. Encoded protein: CATKDRIGNTIYF. The chain combines TRBV27 with TRBJ1-3; the D gene is possibly TRBD1 (5 bases). CDR1 is MNHEY, CDR2 SMNVEV, per germline (reference sequence). V was shortened by 10 bases and J by 3 bases, with 13 bases between the two germline ends. This CDR3 spans 13 amino acids.

CDR3 DNA sequence: TGTGCCAGCAGACAGGGTGATCAGCCCCAGCATTTT. Its protein is CASRQGDQPQHF. The genes are TRBV3-1 (or the pseudogene TRBV3-2) and TRBJ1-5, with TRBD1 as a possible D gene (6 bases). The V end lost 6 bases, the J end lost 5 bases, and 8 bases lay between the germline ends. Looked up from germline, CDR1 is LGHDT and CDR2 is YNNKEL (reference sequence). The CDR3 has 12 amino acids.

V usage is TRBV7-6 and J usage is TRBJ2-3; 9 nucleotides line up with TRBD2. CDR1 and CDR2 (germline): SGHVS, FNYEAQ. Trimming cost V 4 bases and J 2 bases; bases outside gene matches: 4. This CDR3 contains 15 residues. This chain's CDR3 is CASSYTSGFTDTQYF. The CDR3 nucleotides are TGTGCCAGCAGCTATACTAGCGGGTTCACAGATACGCAGTATTTT.

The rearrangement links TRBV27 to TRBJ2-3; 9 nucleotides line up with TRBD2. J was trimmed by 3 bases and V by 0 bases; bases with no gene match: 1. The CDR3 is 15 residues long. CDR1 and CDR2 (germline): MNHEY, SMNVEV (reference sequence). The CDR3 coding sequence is TGTGCCAGCAGTTTATCGGGACTAGCAACAGATACGCAGTATTTT. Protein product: CASSLSGLATDTQYF.

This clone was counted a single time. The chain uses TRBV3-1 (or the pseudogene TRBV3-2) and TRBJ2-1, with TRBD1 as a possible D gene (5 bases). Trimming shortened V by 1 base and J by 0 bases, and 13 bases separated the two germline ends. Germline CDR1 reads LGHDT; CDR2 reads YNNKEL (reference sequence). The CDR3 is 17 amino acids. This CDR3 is CASSQGTYRSSYNEQFF. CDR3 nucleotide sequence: TGTGCCAGCAGCCAAGGGACATACCGGAGCTCCTACAATGAGCAGTTCTTC.

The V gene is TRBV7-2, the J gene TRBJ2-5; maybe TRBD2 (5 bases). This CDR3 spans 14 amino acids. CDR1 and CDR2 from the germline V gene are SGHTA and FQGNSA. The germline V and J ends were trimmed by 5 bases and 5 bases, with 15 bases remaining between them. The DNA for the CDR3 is TGTGCCAGCAGCCATAACCTCGGGGAGGAGACCCAGTACTTC. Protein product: CASSHNLGEETQYF.

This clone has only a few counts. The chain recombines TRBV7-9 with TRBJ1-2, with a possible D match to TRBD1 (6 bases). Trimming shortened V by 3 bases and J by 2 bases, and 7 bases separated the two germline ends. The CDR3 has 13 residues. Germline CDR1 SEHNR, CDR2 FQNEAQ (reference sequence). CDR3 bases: TGTGCCAGCAGCTTCCAGGGGAACTATGGCTACACCTTC. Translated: CASSFQGNYGYTF.

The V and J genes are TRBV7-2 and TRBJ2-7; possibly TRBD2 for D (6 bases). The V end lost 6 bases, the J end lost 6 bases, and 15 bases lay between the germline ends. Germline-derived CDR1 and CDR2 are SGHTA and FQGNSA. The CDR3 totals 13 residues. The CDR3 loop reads CASRTTRGGEQYF. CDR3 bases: TGTGCCAGCAGGACGACTAGGGGTGGCGAGCAGTACTTC.

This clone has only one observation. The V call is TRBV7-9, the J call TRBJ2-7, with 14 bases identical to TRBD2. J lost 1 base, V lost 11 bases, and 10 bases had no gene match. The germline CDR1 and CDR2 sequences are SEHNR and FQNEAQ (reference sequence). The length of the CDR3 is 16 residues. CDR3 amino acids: CASMGTSGSGSYEQYF. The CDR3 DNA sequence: TGTGCCTCCATGGGGACTAGCGGGAGTGGATCCTACGAGCAGTACTTC.